The 10 T cell receptor beta chains listed next were all sequenced from one sample in a study of T-cell reconstitution after alpha-beta-depleted transplantation in children. Unique molecular identifiers were built into the TCRbeta library. TCRdb ran MiXCR on the PCR reads and lists one entry per CDR3 protein. The data show fewer than 1 million distinct CDR3 sequences, roughly 15% seen once. The source was PBMCs, mostly from graft donor cells, collected 360 days after TCRalphabeta/CD19-depleted stem cell transplant. These receptor sequences come from a male patient aged 10 to 17 who had a stem cell transplant for acute lymphoblastic leukemia, so the T cells may come from the graft donor.

Ten or more counts support this clonotype. The rearrangement joins TRBV12-3 or TRBV12-4 to TRBJ2-7, with a weak D call TRBD1 (5 bases). The CDR3 is 13 amino acids. The ends were cut back, 5 bases at V and 2 bases at J, with 10 bases in the middle. The CDR3 loop is CASSLPTAYEQYF. The CDR3 DNA is TGTGCCAGCAGTCTGCCGACAGCCTACGAGCAGTACTTC.

This clonotype turned up a few times. The J gene is TRBJ2-2, the V gene TRBV27; 13 bases agree with TRBD2. The germline CDR1 and CDR2 sequences are MNHEY and SMNVEV (reference sequence). This CDR3 has 15 residues. J was trimmed by 5 bases and V by 6 bases; bases with no gene match: 3. The CDR3 DNA follows: TGTGCCAGCAGACCGGGACTAGCGGGGACCGGGGAGCTGTTTTTT. Protein product: CASRPGLAGTGELFF.

V gene TRBV24-1 combines with J gene TRBJ1-1; no clear D. V was pared by 3 bases and J by 10 bases, with 11 bases between. Germline CDR1 reads KGHDR; CDR2 reads SFDVKD. This CDR3 region has 12 residues. The CDR3: CATSDPGFRAFF. Here the CDR3 DNA reads TGTGCCACCAGTGATCCGGGGTTTCGAGCTTTCTTT.

V and J are TRBV10-3 and TRBJ1-5; D gene ambiguous. Germline CDR1 is ENHRY and CDR2 is SYGVKD. The CDR3 covers 16 residues. Between the trimmed V and J ends, which lost 3 bases and 0 bases, there was a span of 12 bases. The CDR3 coding sequence is TGTGCCATCAGTGATGCCTCCTATTATAGCAATCAGCCCCAGCATTTT. It encodes CAISDASYYSNQPQHF.

The V and J genes are TRBV10-3 and TRBJ2-7; D is ambiguous. V lost 1 base, J lost 5 bases, and 6 bases lay in between. In germline, CDR1 is ENHRY, CDR2 SYGVKD. This CDR3 contains 12 residues. CDR3 nucleotides: TGTGCCATCAGTGAGTGGGTACACGAGCAGTACTTC. Protein sequence: CAISEWVHEQYF.

The sample holds a few counts of this clonotype. CDR3 residues: CASSSSYSNQPQHF. Written as DNA, the CDR3 is TGTGCCAGCAGCTCTTCCTACAGTAATCAGCCCCAGCATTTT. The rearrangement uses TRBV5-4 and TRBJ1-5, with unresolved D. Germline-derived CDR1 and CDR2 are SGHNT and YYREEE (reference sequence). V lost 3 bases to trimming and J lost 4 bases, with 11 bases between them. The CDR3 runs to 14 residues.

V gene TRBV5-1 combines with J gene TRBJ2-6; 11 nucleotides agree with TRBD1. The trim removed 0 bases at V and 2 bases at J, leaving 1 base unmatched. In germline, CDR1 is SGHRS, CDR2 YFSETQ. The CDR3 covers 17 residues. Here the CDR3 DNA reads TGCGCCAGCAGCTTGGGGGGACAGGGGGCTGGGGCCAACGTCCTGACTTTC. It specifies CASSLGGQGAGANVLTF.

This clonotype was counted a few times. The chain joins TRBV4-1 to TRBJ2-2; D may be TRBD1 (6 bases). Germline loops: CDR1 MGHRA, CDR2 YSYEKL. Trimming took 3 bases from V and 6 from J, leaving 11 bases between them. The CDR3 length is 14 residues. Here the CDR3 DNA reads TGCGCCAGCAGCCACCTACAGGGCCCCGGGGAGCTGTTTTTT. It translates to CASSHLQGPGELFF.

This clonotype was picked up a small number of times. The J gene is TRBJ2-7, the V gene TRBV14; possible D gene TRBD1, 6 bases. The CDR3 runs to 15 residues. From germline, CDR1 is SGHDN and CDR2 FVKESK. V lost 4 bases and J 2 bases, leaving 15 bases between the germline ends. The CDR3 DNA sequence: TGTGCCAGCAGCCCTTCGACAGGACCCCCCTACGAGCAGTACTTC. The encoded protein is CASSPSTGPPYEQYF.

This clonotype was detected a few times. The chain uses TRBV15 and TRBJ2-7; tentatively, D is TRBD2 (6 bases). CDR1 is LNHNV, CDR2 YYDKDF, per germline (reference sequence). V gave up 0 bases and J gave up 2 bases, with 20 bases separating them. The CDR3 runs to 18 residues. The CDR3 coding sequence is TGTGCCACCAGCAGAGATCCCCCCGCGGTAGCGGTCCCCTACGAGCAGTACTTC. Encoded protein: CATSRDPPAVAVPYEQYF.